This TCR beta chain was identified during a study of PD-L1 blockade in urothelial cancer. Background on the study: At 3 weeks after treatment start (second dose) and again at 6 weeks, blood was analyzed.

Time point in this sample: pretreatment peripheral blood. Here immunoSEQ multiplex PCR was the method, and the copy in TCRdb shows in-frame clones only, minus some. The table lists 54,000 or so clones, roughly 82% of them singletons. The CDR3 length is 18 residues. The germline CDR1 and CDR2 sequences are MGHRA and YSYEKL. J was trimmed by 4 bases and V by 3 bases; bases with no gene match: 17. Material: PBMCs, obtained around atezolizumab (anti-PD-L1) treatment. This clonotype was obtained from a man aged 50 or older with urothelial cancer. The rearrangement joins TRBV4-1 to TRBJ2-7; 8 bases are a match to TRBD1. DNA for the CDR3: TGCGCCAGCAGCCAGGGCGGACAGGGAGACTTCCAGGCGTACGAGCAGTACTTC. Protein product: CASSQGGQGDFQAYEQYF.